The T cell receptor beta chain under discussion was sequenced for a study of regulatory T cells in long-lasting Graves disease. In the study overall: The term persistent Graves' disease signified upward of 5 years on antithyroid drugs with positive TSH receptor antibodies.

The time point here: persistent/refractory GD, antithyroid drugs over 5 years with positive TRAb. RNA from PBMCs was the source of the TCR library. Graves' disease was diagnosed by American Thyroid Association guidelines. This CDR3 is 12 amino acids long. Trimming took 7 bases from V and 6 from J, leaving 12 bases between them. From germline, CDR1 is MDHEN and CDR2 SYDVKM. This clonotype was detected ten times or more. The antigen remains undetermined. Study-level points and caveats: Gene preferences differed: TRBV28, TRBJ1-2, TRBJ2-5 in persistent cases.

Both iRepertoire HTBI primers and Arm-PCR of CDR3 regions were used to build the TCR beta libraries. MiXCR was run by TCRdb on the multiplex PCR reads, yielding one entry per CDR3 protein. The data hold almost 350,000 distinct CDR3 sequences, with roughly a fifth observed a single time. This material consisted of peripheral blood mononuclear cells (PBMCs), taken when the disease was refractory, from a patient treated with antithyroid drugs. The rearrangement links TRBV28 to TRBJ1-2, with D maybe TRBD1 (6 bases). This receptor was obtained from a female donor with Graves disease. This CDR3 is CASTERGDGYTF. The CDR3, as DNA: TGTGCCAGCACTGAGAGGGGGGATGGCTACACCTTC.